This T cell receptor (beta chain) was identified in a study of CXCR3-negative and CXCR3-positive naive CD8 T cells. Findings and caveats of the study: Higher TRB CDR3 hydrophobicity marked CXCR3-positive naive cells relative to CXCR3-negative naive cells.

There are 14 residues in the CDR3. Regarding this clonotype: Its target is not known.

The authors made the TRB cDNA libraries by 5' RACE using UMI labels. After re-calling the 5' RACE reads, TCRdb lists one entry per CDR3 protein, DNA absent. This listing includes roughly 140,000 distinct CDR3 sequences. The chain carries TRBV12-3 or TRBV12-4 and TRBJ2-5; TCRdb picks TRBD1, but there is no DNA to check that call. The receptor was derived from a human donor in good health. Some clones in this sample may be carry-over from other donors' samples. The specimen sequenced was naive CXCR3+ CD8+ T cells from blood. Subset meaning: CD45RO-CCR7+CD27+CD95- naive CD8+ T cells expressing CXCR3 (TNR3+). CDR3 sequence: CASSPGTGRETQYF.